What follows are 25 T cell receptor beta chains derived from one specimen sequenced in a study of T cell changes during pregnancy in multiple sclerosis. The data were produced by immunoSEQ multiplex PCR, yet TCRdb's version contains in-frame clones alone and is incomplete. The sample yields around 43,000 clones, just over 90% seen once. Sequences were derived from CD8+ T cells from peripheral blood mononuclear cells, sampled after pregnancy. The origin of the receptors is a female donor with multiple sclerosis, enrolled in a pregnancy study.

The chain combines TRBV27 with TRBJ2-7; TRBD1 agrees at 9 bases. Looked up from germline, CDR1 is MNHEY and CDR2 is SMNVEV (reference sequence). This CDR3 has 14 residues. The V and J ends lost 5 bases and 3 bases, in that order; junction bases with no gene match: 5. The CDR3 reads CASSPTGGFYEQYF. DNA for the CDR3: TGTGCCAGCAGTCCAACAGGGGGCTTCTACGAGCAGTACTTC.

The chain has TRBV5-1 and TRBJ2-5, with D maybe TRBD2 (6 bases). The V and J ends lost 2 bases and 5 bases respectively, with 16 bases between them. Germline V gene lookup returns CDR1 SGHRS and CDR2 YFSETQ. The CDR3 loop spans 15 amino acids. The CDR3 protein is CASSFNGGGAETQYF. The CDR3 DNA follows: TGCGCCAGCAGCTTTAACGGGGGAGGTGCGGAGACCCAGTACTTC.

V and J are TRBV7-9 and TRBJ1-3; tentatively, D is TRBD1 (6 bases). CDR1 is SEHNR, CDR2 FQNEAQ, per germline (reference sequence). The CDR3 length is 14 residues. V lost 3 bases and J lost 8, with 14 bases in between. The CDR3 loop is CASSFWEQGDTIYF. In DNA, the CDR3 is TGTGCCAGCAGCTTCTGGGAACAGGGAGACACCATATATTTT.

Comments on this clone: The sample has other DNA sequences that encode this CDR3 too. CDR3 coding DNA: TGTGCCAGCAGCTTAGGAGGGGGTCAGCCCCAGCATTTT. It translates to CASSLGGGQPQHF. The chain employs TRBV7-9 and TRBJ1-5; a possible D gene is TRBD1 (6 bases). There are 13 residues in the CDR3. V was clipped by 1 base and J by 6 bases, with 7 bases between them. Germline CDR1 and CDR2: SEHNR and FQNEAQ (reference sequence).

The DNA of the CDR3 is TGTGCCAGCAGCCTAGGCCCAGGGGGTGTCAACGAGCAGTACTTC. It encodes CASSLGPGGVNEQYF. The V call is TRBV5-4, the J call TRBJ2-7; 7 bases fit TRBD1. Germline lookup yields CDR1 SGHNT and CDR2 YYREEE (reference sequence). This CDR3 spans 15 amino acids. V was pared by 4 bases and J by 5 bases, with 12 bases of the junction left unmatched.

The rearrangement links TRBV19 to TRBJ2-1; 10 positions agree with TRBD2. V lost 5 bases, J lost 5 bases, and 3 bases stayed unmatched. Germline V CDR1 and CDR2: LNHDA, SQIVND (reference sequence). CDR3 length: 14 amino acids. Written as DNA, the CDR3 is TGTGCCAGTAGTTTAGCGGGAGGAGACAATGAGCAGTTCTTC. It translates to CASSLAGGDNEQFF.

This chain uses TRBV7-9 with TRBJ2-2; TRBD2 agrees at 14 bases. This CDR3 has 17 amino acids. The V and J ends lost 5 bases and 0 bases, in that order; junction bases with no gene match: 2. CDR1 is SEHNR and CDR2 is FQNEAQ in the germline V gene (reference sequence). CDR3 amino acids: CASSPTSGRANTGELFF. The CDR3 DNA follows: TGTGCCAGCAGCCCGACTAGCGGGAGGGCGAACACCGGGGAGCTGTTTTTT.

This clone has just a few counts. The chain uses TRBV28 and TRBJ1-1, with 9 nucleotides matching TRBD1. V was clipped by 6 bases and J by 8 bases; unmatched bases: 7. The CDR3 totals 13 residues. The germline CDR1 and CDR2 sequences are MDHEN and SYDVKM. DNA for the CDR3: TGTGCCAGCAGGGTACAGGGGGCAATCGAAGCTTTCTTT. It specifies CASRVQGAIEAFF.

The genes are TRBV15 and TRBJ2-3, with 7 bases matching TRBD2. This CDR3 comprises 16 residues. Trimming cost V 5 bases and J 3 bases; bases outside gene matches: 11. Germline lookup yields CDR1 LNHNV and CDR2 YYDKDF (reference sequence). The CDR3 DNA follows: TGTGCCACCAGCGCCCTTGGTGGGGGGGAAACAGATACGCAGTATTTT. This encodes CATSALGGGETDTQYF.

The chain joins TRBV5-1 to TRBJ1-1; D remains unclear. Trimming stripped 0 bases from V and 0 bases from J, with 9 bases between. This CDR3 has 15 amino acids. Germline loops: CDR1 SGHRS, CDR2 YFSETQ. CDR3 bases: TGCGCCAGCAGCTTGGCCTCAGGCCTGAACACTGAAGCTTTCTTT. Its protein product is CASSLASGLNTEAFF.

This clone has just one count. The chain is built from TRBV27 and TRBJ2-2, with 12 bases fitting TRBD2. The CDR3 has 19 amino acids. Germline CDR1 reads MNHEY; CDR2 reads SMNVEV (reference sequence). After removal of 2 bases from V and 5 bases from J, the junction contained 12 bases not matched to a gene. For the CDR3, the DNA is TGTGCCAGCAGTTTAAGTGGGGTACTAGCGGGAGGTGGTACCGGGGAGCTGTTTTTT. It specifies CASSLSGVLAGGGTGELFF.

CDR3 nucleotide sequence: TGTGCCAGCAGCGGAGGGACGGGAACCTACGAGCAGTACTTC. Amino acid sequence: CASSGGTGTYEQYF. The chain couples TRBV7-8 to TRBJ2-7, with a weak D call TRBD2 (6 bases). Germline values: CDR1 SGHVS, CDR2 FQNEAQ. V was shortened by 5 bases and J by 2 bases, with 13 bases between the two germline ends. The CDR3 has 14 residues.

The chain has TRBV28 and TRBJ2-7; 7 bases line up with TRBD2. J gave up 1 base and V 2 bases, and 2 bases lay outside the gene matches. The CDR3 has 14 residues. CDR1 and CDR2 from the germline V gene are MDHEN and SYDVKM. CDR3 in amino acids: CASSLLAASYEQYF. The CDR3 DNA reads TGTGCCAGCAGTTTACTAGCGGCGTCCTACGAGCAGTACTTC. Drawing the rest from reference TRBV28 and TRBJ2-7, the complete variable domain is DVKVTQSSRYLVKRTGEKVFLECVQDMDHENMFWYRQDPGLGLRLIYFSYDVKMKEKGDIPEGYSVSREKKERFSLILESASTNQTSMYLCASSLLAASYEQYFGPGTRLTVT.

Here the CDR3 reads CSVEVETSSLYF. In DNA, the CDR3 is TGCAGCGTTGAAGTCGAGACATCTTCGTTGTACTTC. The chain combines TRBV29-1 with TRBJ2-7; D unclear. Trimming took 1 base from V and 12 from J, leaving 16 bases between them. Germline CDR1 and CDR2: SQVTM and ANQGSEA. This CDR3 region has 12 residues.

This chain joins TRBV5-5 and TRBJ2-1, with D maybe TRBD1 (6 bases). This CDR3 contains 15 residues. Germline CDR1 is SGHKS and CDR2 is YYEKEE (reference sequence). V was pared by 0 bases and J by 0 bases, with 7 bases between. CDR3 sequence reads: CASSLVQGSYNEQFF. DNA of the CDR3: TGTGCCAGCAGCTTGGTACAGGGCTCCTACAATGAGCAGTTCTTC.

The rearrangement uses TRBV7-3 and TRBJ2-1, with TRBD2 matching 15 bases. Trimming at V came to 5 bases and at J to 4 bases, leaving 15 bases not matched to a gene. Per the germline V gene, CDR1 is SGHTA and CDR2 is FQGTGA. This CDR3 region has 20 residues. The CDR3 coding sequence is TGTGCCAGCAGCCCAGCCAGGGGACTAGCGGGGGGACGGGGGTACAATGAGCAGTTCTTC. Its translation is CASSPARGLAGGRGYNEQFF.

The chain is built from TRBV19 and TRBJ2-3; TRBD2 agrees at 7 bases. Germline CDR1 reads LNHDA; CDR2 reads SQIVND (reference sequence). This CDR3 spans 14 amino acids. The CDR3 spells CSSAGAPRTDTQYF. For the CDR3, the DNA is TGTTCATCGGCGGGAGCGCCTAGGACAGATACGCAGTATTTT.

V is TRBV4-2 and J is TRBJ2-2; 8 nucleotides line up with TRBD2. This CDR3 comprises 16 residues. The germline V gene encodes CDR1 LGHNA and CDR2 YNFKEQ. After removal of 2 bases from V and 3 bases from J, the junction contained 5 bases not matched to a gene. CDR3 DNA sequence: TGTGCCAGCAGCCAATGGGCGGGGGGAGACACCGGGGAGCTGTTTTTT. As protein: CASSQWAGGDTGELFF.

The gene calls are TRBV5-4 and TRBJ2-1, with 7 bases lining up with TRBD2. Germline V lookup: CDR1 SGHNT, CDR2 YYREEE (reference sequence). The CDR3 is 14 amino acids. Germline trimming cut 5 bases from V and 3 bases from J; bases unmatched to any gene: 5. This chain's CDR3 is CASRPWGGYNEQFF. DNA of the CDR3: TGTGCCAGCAGGCCGTGGGGGGGCTACAATGAGCAGTTCTTC. Filled out from reference TRBV5-4 and TRBJ2-1, the complete variable domain reads ETGVTQSPTHLIKTRGQQVTLRCSSQSGHNTVSWYQQALGQGPQFIFQYYREEENGRGNFPPRFSGLQFPNYSSELNVNALELDDSALYLCASRPWGGYNEQFFGPGTRLTVL.

V usage is TRBV7-9 and J usage is TRBJ1-1; the D is unclear. The CDR3 runs to 15 residues. The germline CDR1 and CDR2 sequences are SEHNR and FQNEAQ (reference sequence). Between the trimmed V and J ends, which lost 1 base and 2 bases, there was a span of 11 bases. The CDR3 sequence is CASSLGKTRNTEAFF. The CDR3 nucleotides are TGTGCCAGCAGCTTAGGGAAGACAAGAAACACTGAAGCTTTCTTT.

This rearrangement joins TRBV2 to TRBJ2-1; 8 nucleotides line up with TRBD2. This CDR3 region has 14 residues. V lost 3 bases to trimming and J lost 6 bases; unmatched junction nucleotides: 4. CDR1 and CDR2 (germline): SNHLY, FYNNEI. The CDR3 DNA reads as TGTGCCAGCAGTGATATGAGCGGGAGCAATGAGCAGTTCTTC. This encodes CASSDMSGSNEQFF. The variable domain in full, completed from reference TRBV2 and TRBJ2-1, reads EPEVTQTPSHQVTQMGQEVILRCVPISNHLYFYWYRQILGQKVEFLVSFYNNEISEKSEIFDDQFSVERPDGSNFTLKIRSTKLEDSAMYFCASSDMSGSNEQFFGPGTRLTVL.

The rearrangement uses TRBV6-5 and TRBJ1-1; the D is unclear. V was trimmed by 4 bases and J by 0 bases, leaving 6 bases between them. The CDR3 runs to 13 residues. Looked up from germline, CDR1 is MNHEY and CDR2 is SVGAGI. The CDR3 DNA reads as TGTGCCAGCAGTTTGGGAGTGAACACTGAAGCTTTCTTT. It is translated as CASSLGVNTEAFF.

The gene calls are TRBV27 and TRBJ2-1; D might be TRBD1 (6 bases). Germline loops: CDR1 MNHEY, CDR2 SMNVEV (reference sequence). V was pared by 8 bases and J by 6 bases, with 14 bases between. This CDR3 has 13 residues. The CDR3 sequence: CASGQYVGNEQFF. In DNA, the CDR3 is TGTGCCAGCGGACAGTATGTTGGCAATGAGCAGTTCTTC.

The count of this clone is one. V and J are TRBV7-9 and TRBJ1-1, with D tentatively TRBD1 (6 bases). The V end lost 8 bases, the J end lost 0 bases, and 10 bases lay between the germline ends. Germline V lookup: CDR1 SEHNR, CDR2 FQNEAQ (reference sequence). The CDR3 spans 13 residues. CDR3: CASRTGLNTEAFF. The CDR3 nucleotides read TGTGCCAGCCGAACAGGGTTGAACACTGAAGCTTTCTTT.

The chain is built from TRBV28 and TRBJ1-1; 7 positions match TRBD1. V was clipped by 3 bases and J by 8 bases; unmatched bases: 3. Germline V gene data show CDR1 as MDHEN and CDR2 as SYDVKM. The CDR3 is made up of 12 amino acids. The CDR3 loop is CASSFLDREAFF. The CDR3 DNA sequence: TGTGCCAGCAGTTTCCTGGACAGGGAAGCTTTCTTT.